Each of the 24 T cell receptor beta chains below was sequenced from the same sample in a study of cytomegalovirus exposure and HLA in healthy donors. Use of 60 Vbeta and 13 Jbeta primers characterized the PCR. Repertoires were generated with immunoSEQ multiplex PCR, while TCRdb's copy carries only in-frame clones and drops some. The repertoire has 80,000 to 95,000 clones, roughly two thirds of them found once; the top ten carry roughly 6.7%. Sequenced sample: PBMCs. The receptors were gathered from a young woman in good health and CMV-seronegative.

This chain joins TRBV28 and TRBJ2-1; 11 positions match TRBD2. Germline CDR1 and CDR2: MDHEN and SYDVKM. The CDR3 is made up of 15 amino acids. V was clipped by 6 bases and J by 3 bases; unmatched bases: 4. Here the CDR3 reads CASSPGLAVYNEQFF. For the CDR3, the DNA is TGTGCCAGCAGCCCGGGACTAGCGGTCTACAATGAGCAGTTCTTC.

The chain joins TRBV6-1 to TRBJ1-5; 9 bases map to TRBD1. J was trimmed by 1 base and V by 2 bases; bases with no gene match: 3. The CDR3 totals 16 residues. Germline-derived CDR1 and CDR2 are MNHNS and SASEGT. The CDR3 reads CASSERTGASNQPQHF. The CDR3 nucleotides are TGTGCCAGCAGTGAACGGACAGGGGCGAGCAATCAGCCCCAGCATTTT.

Regarding this clone: The junction departs from germline at one end; a sequencing error may be responsible. This rearrangement joins TRBV7-9 to TRBJ2-2, with D perhaps TRBD1 (6 bases). The CDR3 totals 11 residues. Germline values: CDR1 SEHNR, CDR2 FQNEAQ (reference sequence). Here the CDR3 DNA reads TGCTCAGGGGAGAACACCGGGGAGCTGTTTTTT. This encodes CSGENTGELFF.

The chain uses TRBV28 and TRBJ2-5; tentative D call: TRBD1 (6 bases). CDR3 length: 15 residues. From germline, CDR1 is MDHEN and CDR2 SYDVKM. V was cut by 6 bases and J by 5 bases, with 19 bases left in between. The CDR3 sequence: CASREQGGGRETQYF. The CDR3 coding sequence is TGTGCCAGCAGGGAACAGGGCGGAGGTAGGGAGACCCAGTACTTC.

The rearrangement joins TRBV10-1 to TRBJ2-1; D might be TRBD2 (6 bases). In germline, CDR1 is WNHNN, CDR2 SYGVQD (reference sequence). The CDR3 is made up of 16 amino acids. Trimming took off 4 bases at V and 8 bases at J, with 21 bases between the two ends. Written as DNA, the CDR3 is TGCGCCAGCAGTGGGGACTCCGATCGGGTTTTGGATGAGCAGTTCTTC. As protein: CASSGDSDRVLDEQFF.

The rearrangement joins TRBV5-8 to TRBJ2-5; D gene ambiguous. Trimming removed 4 bases at V and 2 bases at J, with 12 bases between. There are 14 residues in the CDR3. From germline, CDR1 is SGHTS and CDR2 YDEGEE. CDR3 DNA sequence: TGTGCCAGCAGCCGCCTTGGGCAGCAAGAGACCCAGTACTTC. This codes for CASSRLGQQETQYF.

This clone was seen only once. The chain employs TRBV2 and TRBJ2-3, with 8 bases matching TRBD2. V lost 4 bases to trimming and J lost 2 bases; unmatched junction nucleotides: 8. Germline values: CDR1 SNHLY, CDR2 FYNNEI. The CDR3 totals 16 residues. The CDR3 nucleotides are TGTGCCAGCAGTGCGCTTGCGGGGGGAAACACAGATACGCAGTATTTT. Protein sequence: CASSALAGGNTDTQYF. Full variable domain (outside the CDR3, taken from reference TRBV2 and TRBJ2-3): EPEVTQTPSHQVTQMGQEVILRCVPISNHLYFYWYRQILGQKVEFLVSFYNNEISEKSEIFDDQFSVERPDGSNFTLKIRSTKLEDSAMYFCASSALAGGNTDTQYFGPGTRLTVL.

The chain employs TRBV27 and TRBJ2-1; tentatively, D is TRBD2 (6 bases). CDR1 and CDR2 from the germline V gene are MNHEY and SMNVEV (reference sequence). Trimming shortened V by 2 bases and J by 6 bases, and 14 bases separated the two germline ends. The CDR3 is 15 amino acids. For the CDR3, the DNA is TGTGCCAGCAGTTTAGGCGGGGTCCCCTTCAATGAGCAGTTCTTC. Its translation: CASSLGGVPFNEQFF.

The genes are TRBV18 and TRBJ1-3, with D unclear. Between the trimmed V and J ends, which lost 2 bases and 0 bases, there was a span of 8 bases. CDR1 KGHSH and CDR2 LQKENI come from the germline V gene. The CDR3 contains 15 residues. The CDR3 loop reads CASSPSSGSGNTIYF. The CDR3 coding sequence is TGTGCCAGCTCACCAAGCTCGGGCTCTGGAAACACCATATATTTT.

The chain has TRBV29-1 and TRBJ2-1; D is perhaps TRBD2 (6 bases). The V gene lost 8 bases and the J gene lost 9 bases, with 23 bases spanning the gap. Germline-derived CDR1 and CDR2 are SQVTM and ANQGSEA. The CDR3 runs 14 residues. This chain's CDR3 is CSLTPGLVNGEQFF. CDR3 nucleotide sequence: TGCAGCCTTACACCGGGACTCGTTAACGGTGAGCAGTTCTTC.

The J gene is TRBJ2-5, the V gene TRBV5-1; TRBD2 agrees at 10 bases. CDR1 SGHRS and CDR2 YFSETQ come from the germline V gene. This CDR3 has 16 amino acids. V lost 4 bases and J lost 0; bases outside the gene matches: 6. The CDR3 region is CASSPASGGDQETQYF. DNA of the CDR3: TGCGCCAGCAGCCCTGCGAGCGGGGGGGACCAAGAGACCCAGTACTTC.

This sequence joins TRBV7-9 and TRBJ1-6; a weak D match, TRBD1 (6 bases). The germline gives CDR1 SEHNR, CDR2 FQNEAQ (reference sequence). Deletions cut 5 bases from V and 6 bases from J, with 14 bases between. CDR3 size: 15 residues. The CDR3 coding sequence is TGTGCCAGCAGCCCCGATCAGGGGCTTAATTCACCCCTCCACTTT. Translating it yields CASSPDQGLNSPLHF.

Only a few counts were recorded for this clone. This chain uses TRBV7-2 with TRBJ1-1; TRBD1 matches 9 bases. V shed 5 bases and J 2 bases; nucleotides not matched to a gene: 9. The CDR3 totals 16 residues. Germline CDR1 and CDR2: SGHTA and FQGNSA. In DNA, the CDR3 is TGTGCCAGCAGCCTGGCCAAGGACAGGGGAAACACTGAAGCTTTCTTT. Translated: CASSLAKDRGNTEAFF.

The chain links TRBV10-3 to TRBJ2-1; 9 nucleotides line up with TRBD2. Germline CDR1 reads ENHRY; CDR2 reads SYGVKD. Trimming at V came to 5 bases and at J to 7 bases, leaving 15 bases not matched to a gene. This CDR3 region has 17 residues. CDR3 bases: TGTGCCATCAGTTTCCCTCCCGGGCGGGAGGGCCTGAATGAGCAGTTCTTC. Translation gives CAISFPPGREGLNEQFF.

In this sample, this clone turned up once. J is TRBJ2-1 and V is TRBV28; 11 nucleotides line up with TRBD2. Germline V lookup: CDR1 MDHEN, CDR2 SYDVKM. Trimming cost V 7 bases and J 4 bases; bases outside gene matches: 6. This CDR3 has 15 residues. CDR3 region: CASTISGRGYNEQFF. In DNA form, the CDR3 reads TGTGCCAGCACCATTAGCGGGAGGGGGTACAATGAGCAGTTCTTC.

The chain couples TRBV11-2 to TRBJ1-5, with no clear D. The V gene's germline CDR1 is SGHAT and CDR2 FQNNGV. V was shortened by 0 bases and J by 6 bases, with 6 bases between the two germline ends. This CDR3 contains 13 residues. The CDR3 reads CASSLEASQPQHF. The CDR3 DNA is TGTGCCAGCAGCTTAGAAGCAAGTCAGCCCCAGCATTTT. Variable domain in full (rest from reference TRBV11-2 and TRBJ1-5): EAGVAQSPRYKIIEKRQSVAFWCNPISGHATLYWYQQILGQGPKLLIQFQNNGVVDDSQLPKDRFSAERLKGVDSTLKIQPAKLEDSAVYLCASSLEASQPQHFGDGTRLSIL.

This sequence joins TRBV19 and TRBJ1-6; possible D gene TRBD1, 6 bases. Germline V lookup: CDR1 LNHDA, CDR2 SQIVND (reference sequence). CDR3 length equals 15 residues. Trimming stripped 4 bases from V and 9 bases from J, with 16 bases between. CDR3 bases: TGTGCCAGTAGTACTTCGGGATTGGGGGCTTCACCCCTCCACTTT. Translating it yields CASSTSGLGASPLHF.

The V and J genes are TRBV10-2 and TRBJ1-6, with D possibly matching TRBD1 (6 bases). Trimming shortened V by 3 bases and J by 10 bases, and 13 bases separated the two germline ends. CDR1 and CDR2 from the germline V gene are WSHSY and SAAADI. This CDR3 comprises 14 residues. CDR3 in DNA: TGCGCCAGCAGTGAAACAGGGTTCAGCTCACCCCTCCACTTT. Residues: CASSETGFSSPLHF.

The J gene is TRBJ1-3, the V gene TRBV19; a weak D match, TRBD1 (5 bases). The CDR3 is 13 amino acids. Germline assignment: CDR1 LNHDA and CDR2 SQIVND (reference sequence). Trimming cost V 5 bases and J 5 bases, with 10 bases left between them. CDR3 bases: TGTGCCAGTAGTCCCCTGGACAGAAACACCATATATTTT. This codes for CASSPLDRNTIYF.

V and J are TRBV7-3 and TRBJ2-7; D gene ambiguous. Trimming took off 3 bases at V and 0 bases at J, with 12 bases between the two ends. The CDR3 runs to 15 residues. Germline V lookup: CDR1 SGHTA, CDR2 FQGTGA. The CDR3: CASSLYISSSYEQYF. The CDR3 bases are TGTGCCAGCAGCTTGTACATTTCAAGCTCCTACGAGCAGTACTTC.

CDR3 sequence: CASSLQGIMVNTEAFF. The CDR3 DNA follows: TGTGCCAGCTCGCTACAGGGGATTATGGTGAACACTGAAGCTTTCTTT. The chain recombines TRBV18 with TRBJ1-1, with 7 nucleotides matching TRBD1. The CDR3 is 16 amino acids. Trimming took 6 bases from V and 0 from J; bases not matched to a gene: 10. Germline values: CDR1 KGHSH, CDR2 LQKENI. The variable domain in full, with the rest retrieved from reference TRBV18 and TRBJ1-1, is NAGVMQNPRHLVRRRGQEARLRCSPMKGHSHVYWYRQLPEEGLKFMVYLQKENIIDESGMPKERFSAEFPKEGPSILRIQQVVRGDSAAYFCASSLQGIMVNTEAFFGQGTRLTVV.

This clone was observed a handful of times. V is TRBV2 and J is TRBJ1-3; tentative D call: TRBD1 (5 bases). Trimming pared 6 bases from V and 7 bases from J, leaving 10 bases between. The CDR3 is 12 amino acids. Germline CDR1 reads SNHLY; CDR2 reads FYNNEI. The CDR3 spells CASRGLGNTIYF. CDR3 nucleotide sequence: TGTGCCAGCAGGGGACTCGGGAACACCATATATTTT.

This clone was found once. The chain's CDR3 is CASGLAGGKQETQYF. The DNA for the CDR3 is TGTGCCAGCGGACTAGCGGGGGGGAAGCAAGAGACCCAGTACTTC. The chain employs TRBV9 and TRBJ2-5; the match to TRBD2 covers 15 bases. The CDR3 is 15 residues long. Losses at the gene ends were 7 bases for V and 2 bases for J; bases not matched to a gene: 3. Germline V gene lookup returns CDR1 SGDLS and CDR2 YYNGEE.

This clone has just a few counts. This chain uses TRBV15 with TRBJ1-1, with unresolved D. V lost 5 bases, J lost 5 bases, and 15 bases lay in between. The CDR3 sequence is 14 residues long. Germline V gives CDR1 LNHNV, CDR2 YYDKDF (reference sequence). CDR3 in DNA: TGTGCCACCAGCGGCCACAGAGGAGGGACTGAAGCTTTCTTT. Its protein product is CATSGHRGGTEAFF.